This note documents a single T cell receptor (beta chain) sequence. The antigen is unknown. It was RNA transcripts that yielded the amplified TCR beta CDR3 regions. First-round RT-PCR targeting the TCR CDR3 was performed with the HTBI primer set. TCRdb reanalysed the multiplex PCR reads using MiXCR and keeps one entry per CDR3 protein. This table holds hundreds of thousands of distinct CDR3 sequences, about 15% found once. This sample was included in a study of T cells in Graves' hyperthyroidism and ophthalmopathy. Study-level findings and limits: Patients with ophthalmopathy were separated from those with stable hyperthyroidism by a 13 V-J model. Most thyroid clonotypes with frequency above 0.001 were detected in blood.

The V gene lost 8 bases and the J gene lost 5 bases, with 9 bases spanning the gap. Germline lookup yields CDR1 ENHRY and CDR2 SYGVKD. The CDR3 totals 11 residues. Researchers defined stable Graves' hyperthyroidism as no ophthalmopathy progression within 18 months. Patients with uncontrolled infections, other autoimmune diseases, pregnancy or lactation were excluded. This TCR was sampled from a woman aged 30 to 39 with Graves' hyperthyroidism. The chain links TRBV10-3 to TRBJ2-5, with unresolved D. Sequenced material: blood. As DNA, the CDR3 is TGTGCCATCTCGTCCGGGGAGACCCAGTACTTC. Protein product: CAISSGETQYF.